The present TCR beta chain was sequenced within a study of response to subunit inactivated influenza vaccine. The CDR3 is made up of 14 amino acids. Trimming stripped 11 bases from V and 3 bases from J, with 20 bases between. Germline V gene data show CDR1 as MNHNS and CDR2 as SASEGT. TCRdb analysed the RT-PCR reads with MiXCR anew, one entry per CDR3 protein. The repertoire holds under 800,000 distinct CDR3 sequences, with over 11% as singletons. This clonotype was found a few times. The target antigen is unknown. Notes on the study in general: It was suggested by the authors that few new T cells are recruited by each seasonal influenza vaccination.

The source material was PBMCs from blood, sampled about 14 days before vaccination. This clonotype originated in a man aged 45 to 65 who received an inactivated influenza vaccine. The rearrangement uses TRBV6-1 and TRBJ2-7; no definite D call. CDR3 region: CAAHTVGVGYEQYF. For the CDR3, the DNA is TGTGCCGCTCACACGGTTGGAGTCGGCTACGAGCAGTACTTC.